The 15 T cell receptor beta chains in this list originate from one sample, sequenced in a study of cytomegalovirus exposure and HLA in healthy donors. The PCR employed 60 Vbeta primers together with 13 Jbeta primers. The protocol was immunoSEQ multiplex PCR, while the TCRdb copy is restricted to in-frame clones and leaves out a portion. This table holds tens of thousands of clones. The sample taken for sequencing was PBMCs. The receptors stem from a man between 25 and 39 years old in good health and CMV-seronegative.

V gene TRBV6-5 combines with J gene TRBJ2-2; D is perhaps TRBD2 (6 bases). V gave up 2 bases and J gave up 4 bases, with 11 bases separating them. Germline lookup yields CDR1 MNHEY and CDR2 SVGAGI. This CDR3 has 15 residues. DNA of the CDR3: TGTGCCAGCAGTTACGCAGCGGGCGGCACCGGGGAGCTGTTTTTT. This translates into CASSYAAGGTGELFF.

This chain joins TRBV18 and TRBJ1-3; 10 nucleotides line up with TRBD1. Germline-derived CDR1 and CDR2 are KGHSH and LQKENI. V shed 5 bases and J 7 bases; nucleotides not matched to a gene: 11. The CDR3 loop spans 16 amino acids. CDR3 protein: CASSIERQGALNTIYF. CDR3 in DNA: TGTGCCAGCTCAATTGAGAGACAGGGGGCCTTGAACACCATATATTTT.

The CDR3: CASSPASSYNEQFF. The CDR3 DNA sequence: TGTGCCAGCAGCCCGGCTAGCTCCTACAATGAGCAGTTCTTC. The chain combines TRBV11-2 with TRBJ2-1; D gene unclear. V lost 5 bases, J lost 0 bases, and 8 bases lay in between. Germline loops: CDR1 SGHAT, CDR2 FQNNGV. This CDR3 region has 14 residues. The full variable domain, completed using reference TRBV11-2 and TRBJ2-1, is EAGVAQSPRYKIIEKRQSVAFWCNPISGHATLYWYQQILGQGPKLLIQFQNNGVVDDSQLPKDRFSAERLKGVDSTLKIQPAKLEDSAVYLCASSPASSYNEQFFGPGTRLTVL.

This rearrangement joins TRBV7-2 to TRBJ1-2; unclear D gene. V gave up 1 base and J gave up 7 bases, with 10 bases separating them. Germline lookup yields CDR1 SGHTA and CDR2 FQGNSA. There are 13 residues in the CDR3. DNA for the CDR3: TGTGCCAGCAGCTTAGAAGGGAGAGGTGGCTACACCTTC. Amino acids: CASSLEGRGGYTF. The full variable domain, its missing parts supplied by reference TRBV7-2 and TRBJ1-2, is GAGVSQSPSNKVTEKGKDVELRCDPISGHTALYWYRQSLGQGLEFLIYFQGNSAPDKSGLPSDRFSAERTGGSVSTLTIQRTQQEDSAVYLCASSLEGRGGYTFGSGTRLTVV.

This sequence joins TRBV18 and TRBJ1-3; TRBD1 matches 8 bases. The CDR3 loop spans 14 amino acids. The germline V gene encodes CDR1 KGHSH and CDR2 LQKENI. V dropped 6 bases and J dropped 2; count of bases not matched to a gene: 3. The CDR3 DNA reads TGTGCCAGCTCGACGGACAGGGCTGGAAACACCATATATTTT. It yields the protein CASSTDRAGNTIYF. Filled out from reference TRBV18 and TRBJ1-3, the complete variable domain reads NAGVMQNPRHLVRRRGQEARLRCSPMKGHSHVYWYRQLPEEGLKFMVYLQKENIIDESGMPKERFSAEFPKEGPSILRIQQVVRGDSAAYFCASSTDRAGNTIYFGEGSWLTVV.

This chain uses TRBV11-2 with TRBJ1-2; a possible D gene is TRBD1 (6 bases). V gave up 1 base and J gave up 7 bases, with 13 bases separating them. This CDR3 has 14 amino acids. The germline CDR1 and CDR2 sequences are SGHAT and FQNNGV. This CDR3 is CASSLADSFSGYTF. In nucleotides, the CDR3 is TGTGCCAGCAGCTTAGCGGACAGTTTTAGTGGCTACACCTTC.

The gene calls are TRBV7-3 and TRBJ2-6; D perhaps matches TRBD1 (6 bases). Germline CDR1 SGHTA, CDR2 FQGTGA. V lost 5 bases to trimming and J lost 4 bases, with 12 bases between them. The CDR3 is made up of 15 amino acids. The CDR3: CASSPTGQGANVLTF. CDR3 coding DNA: TGTGCCAGCAGCCCAACAGGGCAAGGGGCCAACGTCCTGACTTTC.

The chain carries TRBV25-1 and TRBJ1-1; D call uncertain. Germline assignment: CDR1 MGHDK and CDR2 SYGVNS. The CDR3 has 11 amino acids. Trimming stripped 8 bases from V and 1 base from J, with 5 bases between. CDR3 loop: CASAGNTEAFF. For the CDR3, the DNA is TGTGCCAGCGCGGGGAACACTGAAGCTTTCTTT. The variable domain in full, with the rest retrieved from reference TRBV25-1 and TRBJ1-1, is EADIYQTPRYLVIGTGKKITLECSQTMGHDKMYWYQQDPGMELHLIHYSYGVNSTEKGDLSSESTVSRIRTEHFPLTLESARPSHTSQYLCASAGNTEAFFGQGTRLTVV.

The rearrangement links TRBV6-5 to TRBJ1-3, with 8 bases matching TRBD1. This CDR3 has 13 residues. The V segment lost 7 bases and the J segment 2 bases; nucleotides outside the gene matches: 1. Germline CDR1 is MNHEY and CDR2 is SVGAGI. CDR3 DNA sequence: TGTGCCAGCATACAGGGGGCTGGAAACACCATATATTTT. Translated: CASIQGAGNTIYF.

CDR3 protein: CASSSNAYEQYF. CDR3 nucleotides: TGTGCCAGCAGCTCTAACGCCTACGAGCAGTACTTC. The chain links TRBV11-3 to TRBJ2-7; D unresolved. Germline CDR1 reads SGHNT; CDR2 reads YENEEA. V lost 4 bases and J lost 2, with 6 bases in between. The CDR3 covers 12 residues.

This chain uses TRBV7-9 with TRBJ2-7, with D perhaps TRBD1 (6 bases). The CDR3 totals 12 residues. V lost 6 bases to trimming and J lost 5 bases, with 11 bases between them. CDR1 SEHNR and CDR2 FQNEAQ come from the germline V gene (reference sequence). CDR3 sequence: CASSEQGNEQYF. DNA for the CDR3: TGTGCCAGCAGTGAACAGGGAAACGAGCAGTACTTC. The whole variable domain, remainder taken from reference TRBV7-9 and TRBJ2-7, is DTGVSQNPRHKITKRGQNVTFRCDPISEHNRLYWYRQTLGQGPEFLTYFQNEAQLEKSRLLSDRFSAERPKGSFSTLEIQRTEQGDSAMYLCASSEQGNEQYFGPGTRLTVT.

The chain uses TRBV7-8 and TRBJ2-7; a weak D match, TRBD1 (6 bases). Deletions cut 0 bases from V and 4 bases from J, with 16 bases between. The CDR3 sequence is 16 residues long. Germline loops: CDR1 SGHVS, CDR2 FQNEAQ. The CDR3 here is CASSLARGGSRYEQYF. The CDR3 DNA follows: TGTGCCAGCAGCTTAGCGCGAGGGGGTTCAAGATACGAGCAGTACTTC.

J is TRBJ1-5 and V is TRBV9; D ambiguous. Germline V gives CDR1 SGDLS, CDR2 YYNGEE. V lost 4 bases and J 1 base, leaving 9 bases between the germline ends. The CDR3 has 14 residues. The CDR3 protein is CASSPDGSNQPQHF. CDR3 bases: TGTGCCAGCAGCCCAGACGGGAGCAATCAGCCCCAGCATTTT.

The chain is built from TRBV5-1 and TRBJ2-5; 9 positions match TRBD1. The V and J ends lost 3 bases and 11 bases, in that order; junction bases with no gene match: 14. Germline CDR1 SGHRS, CDR2 YFSETQ. The CDR3 extends over 15 amino acids. For the CDR3, the DNA is TGCGCCAGCAGCTCAACACAGGGACAGGGCCCGATGCAGTACTTC. The encoded protein is CASSSTQGQGPMQYF.

J is TRBJ2-5 and V is TRBV10-3, with 10 bases identical to TRBD1. CDR3 length: 15 amino acids. Germline CDR1 is ENHRY and CDR2 is SYGVKD. Trimming cost V 8 bases and J 3 bases; bases outside gene matches: 9. In DNA, the CDR3 is TGTGCCATCGGCAACCCCGGACAGGGGGAAGAGACCCAGTACTTC. It encodes CAIGNPGQGEETQYF.